The 28 T cell receptor beta chains presented below share a single source sample, sequenced in a study of T-cell reconstitution after alpha-beta-depleted transplantation in children. A TCRbeta library incorporating unique molecular identifiers was prepared. TCRdb ran MiXCR on the PCR reads and lists one entry per CDR3 protein. The repertoire consists of hundreds of thousands of distinct CDR3 sequences, with over 9% occurring once and the leading ten covering just under 7.5%. This material consisted of PBMCs, taken before TCRalphabeta/CD19-depleted stem cell transplant. These receptors all come from a boy in the first two years of life with acute myeloid leukemia, due to receive a stem cell transplant.

This clonotype was observed at least ten times. The chain recombines TRBV27 with TRBJ2-5; the D call may be TRBD1 or TRBD2 (6 bases each). Germline CDR1 MNHEY, CDR2 SMNVEV (reference sequence). V shed 5 bases and J shed 5 bases, with 12 bases lying between them. The CDR3 extends over 13 amino acids. The CDR3 region has the DNA TGTGCCAGCAGTGGAAGGGGGAGGGAGACCCAGTACTTC. This encodes CASSGRGRETQYF.

Ten or more counts support this clonotype. As DNA, the CDR3 is TGCGCCAGCAGCGGGCACGTCTACGAGCAGTACTTC. Amino acid sequence: CASSGHVYEQYF. V and J are TRBV5-1 and TRBJ2-7, with D unclear. Germline loops: CDR1 SGHRS, CDR2 YFSETQ. CDR3 length: 12 amino acids. Between the trimmed V and J ends, which lost 4 bases and 3 bases, there was a span of 8 bases.

In this sample, this clonotype turned up many times. This chain joins TRBV6-1 and TRBJ2-7; 7 bases match TRBD2. Per germline, CDR1 MNHNS and CDR2 SASEGT. V gave up 1 base and J gave up 2 bases; unmatched junction bases: 8. The CDR3 runs 16 residues. The DNA of the CDR3 is TGTGCCAGCAGTGAAGTCTGGCGGGGGTCCCCCTACGAGCAGTACTTC. Protein product: CASSEVWRGSPYEQYF.

This clonotype was seen repeatedly, ten times or more. The V call is TRBV20-1, the J call TRBJ2-7; 9 bases align to TRBD1. Germline-derived CDR1 and CDR2 are DFQATT and SNEGSKA (reference sequence). CDR3 length: 14 residues. The trim removed 1 base at V and 5 bases at J, leaving 6 bases unmatched. The CDR3 reads CSARGDRALHEQYF. The CDR3 DNA sequence: TGCAGTGCTAGAGGGGACAGGGCACTGCACGAGCAGTACTTC.

This clonotype has a handful of counts. V is TRBV28 and J is TRBJ2-1; TRBD2 agrees at 9 bases. There are 17 residues in the CDR3. V trimming: 5 bases; J trimming: 7 bases; junction bases outside the gene matches: 15. Per the germline V gene, CDR1 is MDHEN and CDR2 is SYDVKM. The chain's CDR3 is CASSAPPSSGGFNEQFF. As DNA, the CDR3 is TGTGCCAGCAGTGCTCCCCCCAGTAGCGGGGGTTTTAATGAGCAGTTCTTC. The whole variable domain, remainder taken from reference TRBV28 and TRBJ2-1, is DVKVTQSSRYLVKRTGEKVFLECVQDMDHENMFWYRQDPGLGLRLIYFSYDVKMKEKGDIPEGYSVSREKKERFSLILESASTNQTSMYLCASSAPPSSGGFNEQFFGPGTRLTVL.

The rearrangement links TRBV6-4 to TRBJ1-5; 10 positions agree with TRBD1. The CDR3 has 14 residues. With 8 bases clipped from V and 7 bases from J, the junction kept 8 bases outside the gene matches. From germline, CDR1 is MRHNA and CDR2 SNTAGT. This CDR3 is CASGGQGITQPQHF. The DNA for the CDR3 is TGTGCCAGCGGGGGACAGGGGATAACACAGCCCCAGCATTTT.

At least ten counts were recorded for this clonotype. V usage is TRBV12-3 or TRBV12-4 and J usage is TRBJ1-1; no definite D call. Trimming took 5 bases from V and 10 from J, leaving 11 bases between them. The CDR3 is made up of 11 amino acids. The CDR3 loop is CASSPIIGAFF. CDR3 nucleotide sequence: TGTGCCAGCAGTCCCATCATCGGAGCTTTCTTT.

This clonotype was seen a few times. The genes are TRBV20-1 and TRBJ2-1; 11 bases map to TRBD2. Germline V lookup: CDR1 DFQATT, CDR2 SNEGSKA (reference sequence). J lost 8 bases, V lost 0 bases, and 12 bases had no gene match. This CDR3 comprises 17 residues. In nucleotides, the CDR3 is TGCAGTGCTAGAGATGAGGCTAGCGGGGGGATATGGGATGAGCAGTTCTTC. This gives the protein CSARDEASGGIWDEQFF.

This clonotype has a count of ten or more. The chain couples TRBV25-1 to TRBJ1-2; D gene uncertain. This CDR3 region has 13 residues. The V and J ends lost 3 bases and 4 bases respectively, with 9 bases between them. Germline lookup yields CDR1 MGHDK and CDR2 SYGVNS. CDR3 residues: CASSDGLVYGYTF. DNA of the CDR3: TGTGCCAGCAGTGATGGGCTTGTCTATGGCTACACCTTC.

This clonotype was observed many times. The gene calls are TRBV18 and TRBJ1-2; D is uncertain. V lost 4 bases, J lost 8 bases, and 20 bases lay in between. The CDR3 loop spans 15 amino acids. Germline lookup yields CDR1 KGHSH and CDR2 LQKENI. The CDR3 DNA sequence: TGTGCCAGCTCACGCGGCCCCGACGGGGAGGTCGGCTACACCTTC. Translated: CASSRGPDGEVGYTF.

This clonotype was seen repeatedly, ten times or more. The rearrangement links TRBV29-1 to TRBJ2-1; D is possibly TRBD2 (5 bases). V lost 4 bases, J lost 1 base, and 8 bases lay in between. This CDR3 is 13 amino acids long. CDR1 is SQVTM and CDR2 is ANQGSEA in the germline V gene. Here the CDR3 reads CSVGGVSYNEQFF. Here the CDR3 DNA reads TGCAGCGTTGGGGGAGTTTCCTACAATGAGCAGTTCTTC.

This clonotype was counted ten times or more. The gene calls are TRBV27 and TRBJ2-7; the match to TRBD1 covers 8 bases. The CDR3 sequence is 15 residues long. With V trimmed by 2 bases and J by 5 bases, 8 bases remained unmatched. Per germline, CDR1 MNHEY and CDR2 SMNVEV (reference sequence). CDR3 nucleotide sequence: TGTGCCAGCAGTTTAGGATGGACAGGGAAGGACGAGCAGTACTTC. Amino acids: CASSLGWTGKDEQYF.

This clonotype was counted ten times or more. CDR3: CASTPDREGTGELFF. DNA for the CDR3: TGTGCCAGCACCCCGGACAGGGAGGGCACCGGGGAGCTGTTTTTT. This chain joins TRBV7-8 and TRBJ2-2; D might be TRBD1 (8 bases). The CDR3 consists of 15 residues. Germline V gene lookup returns CDR1 SGHVS and CDR2 FQNEAQ. Between the trimmed V and J ends, which lost 7 bases and 4 bases, there was a span of 16 bases.

Many counts were recorded for this clonotype. V is TRBV28 and J is TRBJ2-2; 13 bases line up with TRBD2. CDR3 length equals 20 residues. Germline-derived CDR1 and CDR2 are MDHEN and SYDVKM. The V gene end was trimmed by 3 bases and the J gene end by 1 base; junction bases not matched to a gene: 11. DNA for the CDR3: TGTGCCAGCAGTTTCCCTGAACTAGCGGGGGGGCCGCGGAACACCGGGGAGCTGTTTTTT. Residues: CASSFPELAGGPRNTGELFF.

The table lists this clonotype with many counts. CDR3 nucleotides: TGTGCCAGCAGTTTACTCGCTCCTGGGGGCATTCAGTACTTC. Its protein is CASSLLAPGGIQYF. The V call is TRBV28, the J call TRBJ2-4; possibly TRBD1 or TRBD2 for D (5 bases each). The CDR3 extends over 14 amino acids. V shed 2 bases and J shed 9 bases, with 14 bases lying between them. Germline V gene lookup returns CDR1 MDHEN and CDR2 SYDVKM.

This clonotype was detected ten times or more. The chain recombines TRBV7-2 with TRBJ2-3; tentative D call: TRBD1 (5 bases). Germline assignment: CDR1 SGHTA and CDR2 FQGNSA. Trimming stripped 5 bases from V and 4 bases from J, with 10 bases between. This CDR3 region has 13 residues. CDR3 loop: CASSQYRPDTQYF. The CDR3 bases are TGTGCCAGCAGCCAATACAGGCCAGATACGCAGTATTTT.

The chain joins TRBV20-1 to TRBJ2-3; D is possibly TRBD1 or TRBD2 (6 bases each). The length of the CDR3 is 14 residues. Germline V gene sequence: CDR1 DFQATT, CDR2 SNEGSKA (reference sequence). Trimming shortened V by 7 bases and J by 2 bases, and 16 bases separated the two germline ends. Here the CDR3 DNA reads TGCAGTGGGGGGGAGGACAGAACCACAGATACGCAGTATTTT. Protein sequence: CSGGEDRTTDTQYF.

J is TRBJ1-1 and V is TRBV28; TRBD1 might be the D (5 bases). Looked up from germline, CDR1 is MDHEN and CDR2 is SYDVKM. The ends were cut back, 5 bases at V and 4 bases at J, with 23 bases in the middle. The CDR3 sequence is 17 residues long. The CDR3 region is CASSTVREGRGFTEAFF. The CDR3 nucleotides are TGTGCCAGCAGTACCGTCAGAGAGGGGAGAGGGTTCACTGAAGCTTTCTTT.

This clonotype has ten or more counts. The rearrangement uses TRBV6-1 and TRBJ1-1, with TRBD1 matching over 8 bases. The CDR3 has 16 amino acids. CDR1 and CDR2 from the germline V gene are MNHNS and SASEGT. V trimming: 6 bases; J trimming: 1 base; junction bases outside the gene matches: 10. The CDR3 DNA follows: TGTGCCAGCAGACCAAGACAGGGGATTAAGAACACTGAAGCTTTCTTT. Protein: CASRPRQGIKNTEAFF.

In this sample, this clonotype turned up many times. CDR3 loop: CSASRFQETQYF. CDR3 DNA: TGCAGTGCTAGTCGGTTCCAAGAGACCCAGTACTTC. The chain has TRBV20-1 and TRBJ2-5; D ambiguous. V shed 3 bases and J shed 1 base, with 6 bases lying between them. The CDR3 is 12 residues long. The germline V gene encodes CDR1 DFQATT and CDR2 SNEGSKA (reference sequence).

This clonotype was counted at least ten times. The chain carries TRBV11-2 and TRBJ1-5, with D perhaps TRBD1 (5 bases). Germline values: CDR1 SGHAT, CDR2 FQNNGV. The germline V and J ends were trimmed by 3 bases and 2 bases, with 11 bases remaining between them. The CDR3 has 15 residues. This CDR3 reads CASSLMGEGNQPQHF. The CDR3 region has the DNA TGTGCCAGCAGCTTGATGGGGGAAGGCAATCAGCCCCAGCATTTT.

The table lists this clonotype with many counts. CDR3 nucleotides: TGTGCCAGCAGCCAAGCGACTAGCGGGGGCACCGAGACCCAGTACTTC. This translates into CASSQATSGGTETQYF. The chain combines TRBV4-2 with TRBJ2-5; 12 bases map to TRBD2. Germline V CDR1 and CDR2: LGHNA, YNFKEQ. The V gene end was trimmed by 1 base and the J gene end by 5 bases; junction bases not matched to a gene: 5. The CDR3 runs to 16 residues.

This clonotype was counted at least ten times. V is TRBV19 and J is TRBJ2-3; TRBD1 matches at 10 bases. CDR3 length equals 16 residues. The V segment lost 5 bases and the J segment 0 bases; nucleotides outside the gene matches: 5. CDR1 and CDR2 from the germline V gene are LNHDA and SQIVND (reference sequence). The CDR3 spells CASSPRQGASTDTQYF. The CDR3 DNA sequence: TGTGCCAGTAGTCCCCGACAGGGGGCCAGCACAGATACGCAGTATTTT. The full variable domain, with the rest looked up from reference TRBV19 and TRBJ2-3, is DGGITQSPKYLFRKEGQNVTLSCEQNLNHDAMYWYRQDPGQGLRLIYYSQIVNDFQKGDIAEGYSVSREKKESFPLTVTSAQKNPTAFYLCASSPRQGASTDTQYFGPGTRLTVL.

There are many counts of this clonotype. The chain uses TRBV7-2 and TRBJ2-7, with a possible D match to TRBD1 (6 bases). Trimming shortened V by 5 bases and J by 0 bases, and 17 bases separated the two germline ends. Germline CDR1 and CDR2: SGHTA and FQGNSA. The CDR3 extends over 16 amino acids. CDR3: CASSENRAFSSYEQYF. In nucleotides, the CDR3 is TGTGCCAGCAGCGAGAACAGGGCCTTTAGCTCCTACGAGCAGTACTTC.

CDR3 bases: TGTGCCAGTAGGCTGACAGGGGACACCGGGGAGCTGTTTTTT. It specifies CASRLTGDTGELFF. This chain links TRBV19 with TRBJ2-2; 8 nucleotides line up with TRBD1. Per germline, CDR1 LNHDA and CDR2 SQIVND (reference sequence). The CDR3 length is 14 residues. The ends lost 6 bases at V and 3 bases at J; junction bases unmatched: 3.

This clonotype was detected ten times or more. The rearrangement links TRBV10-3 to TRBJ2-7, with no clear D. The germline V and J ends were trimmed by 0 bases and 2 bases, with 11 bases remaining between them. This CDR3 is 15 amino acids long. Germline loops: CDR1 ENHRY, CDR2 SYGVKD. Here the CDR3 reads CAISESPVEAYEQYF. CDR3 bases: TGTGCCATCAGTGAGTCGCCAGTCGAAGCCTACGAGCAGTACTTC.

The chain couples TRBV12-3 or TRBV12-4 to TRBJ2-7; D tentatively reads TRBD1 or TRBD2 (5 bases each). There are 14 residues in the CDR3. V was pared by 0 bases and J by 2 bases, with 8 bases between. CDR3 loop: CASSLAGRPYEQYF. The CDR3 nucleotides read TGTGCCAGCAGTTTAGCGGGACGACCCTACGAGCAGTACTTC.

This clonotype was found many times. The chain is built from TRBV7-3 and TRBJ2-3; 8 bases match TRBD2. With V trimmed by 2 bases and J by 2 bases, 6 bases remained unmatched. The CDR3 contains 16 residues. CDR1 SGHTA and CDR2 FQGTGA come from the germline V gene. The CDR3 here is CASSLRAGGLTDTQYF. As DNA, the CDR3 is TGTGCCAGCAGCTTACGGGCGGGGGGCCTCACAGATACGCAGTATTTT.